Listed below are T cell receptor beta chains from one sample, sequenced in a study of spatial heterogeneity in lung cancer. TCRdb re-derived calls from the 5' RACE reads in MiXCR, one entry per CDR3 protein. The sample lists about 29,000 distinct CDR3 sequences, roughly 6.9% seen once, with around 24% in the top ten. Sequenced material: lung tumor tissue, taken at surgery. These receptors came from a male donor with early-stage non-small cell lung cancer. The CDR3 runs from the conserved cysteine through the conserved F or W. A D gene is named only where the DNA matches it firmly.

j_call v_call d_call cdr3_length cdr3_aa
TRBJ1-1 TRBV10-3 TRBD1 14 CAISLTGLNTEAFF
TRBJ2-3 TRBV5-4 . 14 CASSLGYSTDTQYF
TRBJ2-1 TRBV29-1 TRBD1 14 CSVEDSGQKNEQFF
TRBJ2-7 TRBV28 . 16 CASRPSDGQGSYEQYF
TRBJ2-1 TRBV6-5 . 12 CASSSGWNEQFF
TRBJ1-5 TRBV20-1 TRBD1 13 CSAMTGAGRPQHF
TRBJ1-1 TRBV7-7 TRBD1 13 CASSRDRNTEAFF
TRBJ1-2 TRBV7-2 . 15 CASSLGPLVNNGYTF
TRBJ1-6 TRBV2 . 13 CASSERRDNVLHF
TRBJ1-4 TRBV20-1 . 13 CSASDTTNEKLFF
TRBJ2-5 TRBV6-2/TRBV6-3 . 16 CASSYTRGGLQETQYF
TRBJ2-7 TRBV27 . 15 CASRSWTTLNGEQYF
TRBJ1-1 TRBV20-1 TRBD1 15 CSARQGELGNTEAFF
TRBJ2-3 TRBV24-1 . 14 CATSDLRASDTQYF
TRBJ2-5 TRBV20-1 TRBD2 15 CSASTSGGYQETQYF
TRBJ2-5 TRBV11-3 TRBD1 13 CASSGQGDETQYF
TRBJ1-4 TRBV10-2 . 14 CASSSGSRNEKLFF
TRBJ1-1 TRBV7-2 . 13 CASSLNRVTEAFF
TRBJ1-2 TRBV28 . 14 CASSLSGLDYGYTF
TRBJ2-1 TRBV24-1 . 14 CATSEKFGGDEQFF
TRBJ2-7 TRBV6-2/TRBV6-3 . 13 CASSYPERTEQYF
TRBJ2-1 TRBV6-2/TRBV6-3 . 12 CASSYGYNEQFF
TRBJ2-1 TRBV28 . 17 CASRPGSLISSYNEQFF
TRBJ1-5 TRBV12-3/TRBV12-4 TRBD1 15 CASSFGQGDNQPQHF
TRBJ1-1 TRBV6-5 . 15 CASSYQAAQNTEAFF
TRBJ1-5 TRBV5-1 . 14 CASSPEPSNQPQHF
TRBJ1-5 TRBV7-8 TRBD1 15 CASSLSQGAGQPQHF
TRBJ1-2 TRBV6-1 . 13 CASSEWGTTGYTF
TRBJ2-7 TRBV6-5 TRBD2 15 CASSYVTAAGEEQYF
TRBJ2-2 TRBV3-1 . 13 CASSQVRGGELFF
TRBJ2-1 TRBV11-2 . 15 CASSPDLSSYNEQFF
TRBJ2-1 TRBV4-2 . 14 CASSQVGLYVEQFF
TRBJ2-2 TRBV4-2 . 15 CASNLVGGTTGELFF
TRBJ2-3 TRBV7-2 . 13 CASSSGAETTQYF
TRBJ2-3 TRBV7-2 . 15 CASSLRTGPTDTQYF
TRBJ1-5 TRBV6-1 . 14 CASSEASGNQPQHF
TRBJ1-4 TRBV27 . 15 CASRSFLGADEKLFF
TRBJ2-3 TRBV19 . 14 CASSIETGGDTQYF
TRBJ1-6 TRBV30 TRBD1 14 CAWRGQRYNSPLHF
TRBJ2-7 TRBV7-6 . 14 CASSRDNYLSEQYF
TRBJ2-1 TRBV10-3 . 12 CAISGDHNEQFF
TRBJ2-5 TRBV29-1 . 12 CSGRQHQETQYF
TRBJ2-7 TRBV20-1 TRBD1 13 CSAAGQGMREQYF
TRBJ2-5 TRBV28 . 14 CASSLRVTGETQYF
TRBJ2-7 TRBV6-1 . 13 CASRSITNYEQYF
TRBJ1-1 TRBV6-5 . 14 CASTPGRRWIEAFF
TRBJ2-2 TRBV7-2 TRBD1 15 CAIPRTGIYTGELFF
TRBJ2-7 TRBV6-6 TRBD1 16 CASSYTGTVKKYEQYF
TRBJ1-5 TRBV12-3/TRBV12-4 . 14 CASTSRPSNQPQHF
TRBJ1-4 TRBV5-3 TRBD1 18 CARSTRDRVERRDEKLFF
TRBJ1-6 TRBV20-1 . 14 CSARARQGNSPLHF
TRBJ2-1 TRBV7-2 . 15 CASSLGDKSYNEQFF
TRBJ1-5 TRBV10-3 TRBD1 14 CAISESTGSQPQHF
TRBJ2-6 TRBV28 . 21 CASSLDGTAARFLSGANVLTF
TRBJ1-3 TRBV9 TRBD1 16 CASSVDGQGLGNTIYF
TRBJ2-7 TRBV29-1 . 13 CSPSCGWGYEQYF
TRBJ2-7 TRBV9 . 14 CASSVSSESYEQYF
TRBJ1-1 TRBV12-3/TRBV12-4 . 14 CASSLNQATTEAFF
TRBJ2-7 TRBV4-1 TRBD1 15 CASSQEGQLSYEQYF